This T cell receptor (beta chain) was recovered during a study of control samples from healthy donors and cancer patients. Assay: immunoSEQ multiplex PCR; the TCRdb copy retains only in-frame clones and omits some. The data show 100,000 to 150,000 clones, roughly 90% seen once. This CDR3 spans 15 amino acids. Germline assignment: CDR1 LGHDT and CDR2 YNNKEL (reference sequence). V lost 5 bases to trimming and J lost 0 bases, with 11 bases between them. Sequences were obtained from blood. The V and J genes are TRBV3-1 (or the pseudogene TRBV3-2) and TRBJ1-3; D might be TRBD1 (6 bases). The sequence came from a young man in good health. For the CDR3, the DNA is TGTGCCAGCAGCTTCCCAGGGGCCTCTGGAAACACCATATATTTT. Encoded protein: CASSFPGASGNTIYF.